This TCR beta chain was found in a study of CD4 T cells in relation to SARS-CoV-2 and coronaviruses. Overall study: PBMCs were cultured with antigen for 10 days before TCR beta sequencing.

TCRdb keeps only in-frame clones here, not all; method: immunoSEQ multiplex PCR. Altogether about 24,000 clones are present, about three quarters being singletons, with the ten largest covering roughly 16%. The unexposed donors gave CD4+ T cells in about 2010-2019, prior to COVID-19. After around nine days of culture, CD4+ T cells were isolated. Each well had 2.1 million or so PBMCs in 5% human AB serum with IL-2. The CDR3 spans 15 residues. CDR1 is SNHLY, CDR2 FYNNEI, per germline. V was clipped by 6 bases and J by 9 bases; unmatched bases: 13. As to this clone: What it binds is not known.

The chain couples TRBV2 to TRBJ1-5, with 8 positions matching TRBD1. The sequenced sample consisted of CD4+ T cells from PBMCs, cultured in vitro. This TCR was recovered from a human donor in good health. This chain's CDR3 is CASRTGTGPGGPQHF. CDR3 DNA sequence: TGTGCCAGCAGGACCGGGACAGGTCCCGGGGGGCCCCAGCATTTT.